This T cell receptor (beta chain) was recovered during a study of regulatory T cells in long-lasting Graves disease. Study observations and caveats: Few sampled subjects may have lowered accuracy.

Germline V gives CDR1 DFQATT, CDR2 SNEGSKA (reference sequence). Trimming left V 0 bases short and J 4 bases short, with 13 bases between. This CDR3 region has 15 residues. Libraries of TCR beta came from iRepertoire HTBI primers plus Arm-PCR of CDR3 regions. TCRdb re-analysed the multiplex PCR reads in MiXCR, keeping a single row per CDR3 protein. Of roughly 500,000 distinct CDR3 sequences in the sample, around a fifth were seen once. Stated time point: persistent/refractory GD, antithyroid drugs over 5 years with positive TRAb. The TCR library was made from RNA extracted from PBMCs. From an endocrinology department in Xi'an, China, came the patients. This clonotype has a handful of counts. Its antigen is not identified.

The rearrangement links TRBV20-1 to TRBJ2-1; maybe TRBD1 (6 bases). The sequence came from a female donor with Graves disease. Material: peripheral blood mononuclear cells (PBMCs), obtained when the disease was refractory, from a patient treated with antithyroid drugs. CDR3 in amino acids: CSARELQGRYNEQFF. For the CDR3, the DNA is TGCAGTGCTAGAGAGTTACAGGGAAGATACAATGAGCAGTTCTTC.